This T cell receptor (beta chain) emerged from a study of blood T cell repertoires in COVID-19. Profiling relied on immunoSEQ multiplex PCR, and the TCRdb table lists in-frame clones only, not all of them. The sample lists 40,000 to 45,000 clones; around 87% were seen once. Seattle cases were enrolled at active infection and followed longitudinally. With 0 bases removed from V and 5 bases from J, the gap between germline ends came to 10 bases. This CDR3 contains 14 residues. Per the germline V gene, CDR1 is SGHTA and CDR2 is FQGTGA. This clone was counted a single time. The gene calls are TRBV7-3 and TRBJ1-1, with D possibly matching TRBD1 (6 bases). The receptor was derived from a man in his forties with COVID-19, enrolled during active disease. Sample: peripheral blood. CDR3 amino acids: CASSLTGADTEAFF. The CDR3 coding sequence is TGTGCCAGCAGCTTAACGGGGGCTGATACTGAAGCTTTCTTT.